This T cell receptor (beta chain) comes out of a study of blood T cell repertoires in COVID-19. Study background: Acute-phase and convalescent COVID-19 samples originated in the United States, Italy and Spain. The analysed material was cDNA or gDNA that came from T cells, B-cell-depleted T cells, or PBMCs.

The germline gives CDR1 SGHDT, CDR2 YYEEEE. The CDR3 loop spans 15 amino acids. V lost 4 bases and J lost 2; bases outside the gene matches: 4. The table lists this clone with a count of one. This sample includes further DNA sequences coding for the same CDR3. Original processing methods: Amplification from reference gene primers served as the basis for estimated nucleated cell counts. Profiled with immunoSEQ multiplex PCR; TCRdb holds only in-frame clones, not every one. For V, J and clone size, that table is used; D and trimming come from the DNA. Of 180,000 or so clones listed, around 83% are singletons.

The chain couples TRBV5-6 to TRBJ2-2; 8 nucleotides line up with TRBD1. The TCR was taken from a woman aged 25 to 45 with active or convalescent COVID-19. The sequenced sample was peripheral blood. The CDR3 spells CASSPGTGNTGELFF. CDR3 sequence (DNA): TGTGCCAGCAGCCCCGGGACAGGAAACACCGGGGAGCTGTTTTTT.